The source of this T cell receptor beta chain is a study of regulatory T cells in long-lasting Graves disease. Whole-study findings and limits: Segments TRBV28, TRBJ1-2 and TRBJ2-5 showed preferential usage in persistent disease. Sample size was small, which may have lowered accuracy.

Germline assignment: CDR1 MNHNS and CDR2 SASEGT. Trimming pared 10 bases from V and 0 bases from J, leaving 10 bases between. The CDR3 runs to 13 residues. Combining iRepertoire HTBI primers with Arm-PCR of CDR3 regions, the authors built TCR beta libraries. MiXCR was run by TCRdb on the multiplex PCR reads, yielding one entry per CDR3 protein. The sample has hundreds of thousands of distinct CDR3 sequences; 15% are singletons. Notes on this clonotype: Its antigen remains unknown.

The time point: newly diagnosed GD, antithyroid drugs for less than 3 months. PBMC RNA served as the TCR library source. The source material was peripheral blood mononuclear cells (PBMCs), sampled at new diagnosis, from a patient treated with antithyroid drugs. The clonotype originates from a female donor with Graves disease. The rearrangement joins TRBV6-1 to TRBJ1-3; D not certain. CDR3 residues: CATTVSSGNTIYF. CDR3 in DNA: TGTGCCACCACGGTCAGCTCTGGAAACACCATATATTTT.